This T cell receptor beta chain was identified during a study of multiple sclerosis patients with progressive multifocal leukoencephalopathy. The study's findings and limits: Less diverse TRB repertoires were suggested in most PML patients.

Time point: before natalizumab initiation. All patients had prior interferon beta, and all PML patients were female. CDR1 is SNHLY, CDR2 FYNNEI, per germline. The CDR3 covers 15 residues. J was trimmed by 2 bases and V by 6 bases; bases with no gene match: 8. A note on this clone: Its antigen remains unidentified.

Here immunoSEQ multiplex PCR was the method, and the copy in TCRdb shows in-frame clones only, minus some. The repertoire includes about 30,000 clones, around 93% of them detected once, and around 1.8% sits in the top ten. V and J are TRBV2 and TRBJ2-3; 7 bases are a match to TRBD1. Specimen: PBMCs. The receptor was isolated from a man aged 25 to 40 with multiple sclerosis. The CDR3 DNA follows: TGTGCCAGCAGCCGGGACAGAGGGCTCACAGATACGCAGTATTTT. It encodes CASSRDRGLTDTQYF.